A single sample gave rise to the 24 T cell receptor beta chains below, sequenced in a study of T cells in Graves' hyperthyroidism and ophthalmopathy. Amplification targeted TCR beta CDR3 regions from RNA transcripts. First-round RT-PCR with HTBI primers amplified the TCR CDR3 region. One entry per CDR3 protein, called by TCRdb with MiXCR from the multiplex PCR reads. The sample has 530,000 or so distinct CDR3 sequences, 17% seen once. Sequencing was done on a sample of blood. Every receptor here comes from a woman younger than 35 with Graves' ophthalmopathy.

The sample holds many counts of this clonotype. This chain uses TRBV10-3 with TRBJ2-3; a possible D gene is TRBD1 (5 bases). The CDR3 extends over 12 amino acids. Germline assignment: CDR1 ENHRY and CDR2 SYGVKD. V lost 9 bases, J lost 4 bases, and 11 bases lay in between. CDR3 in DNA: TGTGCCATTTCAGCAGGGCCAGATACGCAGTATTTT. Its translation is CAISAGPDTQYF.

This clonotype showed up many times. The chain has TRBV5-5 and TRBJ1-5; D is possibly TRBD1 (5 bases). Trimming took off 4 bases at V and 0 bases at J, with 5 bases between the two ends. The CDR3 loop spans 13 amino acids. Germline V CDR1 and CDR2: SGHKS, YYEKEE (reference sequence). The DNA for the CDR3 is TGTGCCAGCAGCGACAGTAGCAATCAGCCCCAGCATTTT. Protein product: CASSDSSNQPQHF. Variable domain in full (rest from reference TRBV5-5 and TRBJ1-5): DAGVTQSPTHLIKTRGQQVTLRCSPISGHKSVSWYQQVLGQGPQFIFQYYEKEERGRGNFPDRFSARQFPNYSSELNVNALLLGDSALYLCASSDSSNQPQHFGDGTRLSIL.

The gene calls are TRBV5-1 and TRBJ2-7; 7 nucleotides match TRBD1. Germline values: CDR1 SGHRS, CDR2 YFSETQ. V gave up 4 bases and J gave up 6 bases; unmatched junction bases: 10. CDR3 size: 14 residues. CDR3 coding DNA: TGCGCCAGCAGCGCCGACAGGGAAGTGGTCGAGCAGTACTTC. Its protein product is CASSADREVVEQYF.

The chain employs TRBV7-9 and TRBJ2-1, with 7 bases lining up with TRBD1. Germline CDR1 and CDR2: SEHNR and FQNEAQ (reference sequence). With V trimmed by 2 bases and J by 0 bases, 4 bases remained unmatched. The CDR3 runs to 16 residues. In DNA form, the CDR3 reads TGTGCCAGCAGCTTATGGGCAGGGGGCTCCTACAATGAGCAGTTCTTC. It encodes CASSLWAGGSYNEQFF.

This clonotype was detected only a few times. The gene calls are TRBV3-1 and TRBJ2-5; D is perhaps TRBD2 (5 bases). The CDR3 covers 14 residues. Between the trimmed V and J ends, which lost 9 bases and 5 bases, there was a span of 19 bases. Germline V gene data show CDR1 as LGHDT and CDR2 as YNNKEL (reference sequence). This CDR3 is CARIQLEPGETQYF. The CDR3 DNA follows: TGTGCCAGAATTCAACTCGAGCCGGGGGAGACCCAGTACTTC.

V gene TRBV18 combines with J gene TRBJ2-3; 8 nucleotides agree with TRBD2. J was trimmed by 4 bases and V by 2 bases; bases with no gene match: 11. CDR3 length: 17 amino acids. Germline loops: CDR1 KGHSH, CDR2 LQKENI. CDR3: CASSPTRGLGGADTQYF. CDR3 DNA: TGTGCCAGCTCACCAACACGGGGACTAGGTGGGGCAGATACGCAGTATTTT.

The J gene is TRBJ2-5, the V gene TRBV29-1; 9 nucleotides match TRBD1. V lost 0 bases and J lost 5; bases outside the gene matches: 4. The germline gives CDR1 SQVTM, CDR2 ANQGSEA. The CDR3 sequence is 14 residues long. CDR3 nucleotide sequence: TGCAGCGTTGAAGACGGGACAGGGTTGGAGACCCAGTACTTC. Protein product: CSVEDGTGLETQYF.

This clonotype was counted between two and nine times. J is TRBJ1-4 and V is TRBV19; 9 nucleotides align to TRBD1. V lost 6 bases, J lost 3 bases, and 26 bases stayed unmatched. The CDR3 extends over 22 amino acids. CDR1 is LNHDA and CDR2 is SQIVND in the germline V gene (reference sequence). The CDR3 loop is CASSDRGYRHHRRQSPNEKLFF. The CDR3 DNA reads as TGTGCCAGTAGCGACAGGGGGTATCGCCATCACAGACGCCAGTCACCTAATGAAAAACTGTTTTTT.

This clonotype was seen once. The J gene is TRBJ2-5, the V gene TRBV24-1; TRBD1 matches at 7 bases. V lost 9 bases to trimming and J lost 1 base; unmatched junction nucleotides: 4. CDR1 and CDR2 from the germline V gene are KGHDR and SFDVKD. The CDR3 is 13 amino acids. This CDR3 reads CATSSGGQETQYF. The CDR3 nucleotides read TGTGCCACCTCTTCAGGGGGCCAAGAGACCCAGTACTTC.

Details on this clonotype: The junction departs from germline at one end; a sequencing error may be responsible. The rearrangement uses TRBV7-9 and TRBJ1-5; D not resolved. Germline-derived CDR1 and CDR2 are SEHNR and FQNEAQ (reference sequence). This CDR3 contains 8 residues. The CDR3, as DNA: TGTGCCAGCAGCCCCATGAATTTT. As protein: CASSPMNF. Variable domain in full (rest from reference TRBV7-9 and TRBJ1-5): DTGVSQNPRHKITKRGQNVTFRCDPISEHNRLYWYRQTLGQGPEFLTYFQNEAQLEKSRLLSDRFSAERPKGSFSTLEIQRTEQGDSAMYLCASSPMNFGDGTRLSIL.

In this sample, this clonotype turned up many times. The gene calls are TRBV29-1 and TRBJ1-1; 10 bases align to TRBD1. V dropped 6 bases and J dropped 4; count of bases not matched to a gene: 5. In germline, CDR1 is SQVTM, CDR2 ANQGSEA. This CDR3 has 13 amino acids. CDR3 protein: CSVLGQGGTEAFF. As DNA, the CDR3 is TGCAGCGTCCTAGGACAGGGGGGCACTGAAGCTTTCTTT.

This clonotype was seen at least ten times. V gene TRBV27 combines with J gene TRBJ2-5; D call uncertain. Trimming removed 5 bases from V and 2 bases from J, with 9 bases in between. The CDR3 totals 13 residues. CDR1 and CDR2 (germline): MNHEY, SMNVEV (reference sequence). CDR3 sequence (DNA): TGTGCCAGCAGTCCGGCAGTACAAGAGACCCAGTACTTC. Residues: CASSPAVQETQYF.

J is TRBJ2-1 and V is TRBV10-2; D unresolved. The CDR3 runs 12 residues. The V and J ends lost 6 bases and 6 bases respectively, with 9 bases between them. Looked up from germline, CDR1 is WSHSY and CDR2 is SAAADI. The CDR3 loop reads CASSDTVNEQFF. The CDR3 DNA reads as TGCGCCAGCAGCGATACGGTCAATGAGCAGTTCTTC.

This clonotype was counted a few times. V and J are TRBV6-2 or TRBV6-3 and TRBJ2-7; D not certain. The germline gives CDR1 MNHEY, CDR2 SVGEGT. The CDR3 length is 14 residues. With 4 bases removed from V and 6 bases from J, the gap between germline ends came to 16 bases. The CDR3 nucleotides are TGTGCCAGCAGTTCGCCCGTTGTTTCCCTCGAGCAGTACTTC. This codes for CASSSPVVSLEQYF.

CDR3 nucleotides: TGTGCCAGCAGCGGGACACCCTACGGCTACGAGCAGTACTTC. Translation gives CASSGTPYGYEQYF. The chain employs TRBV9 and TRBJ2-7; possibly TRBD1 for D (5 bases). Germline loops: CDR1 SGDLS, CDR2 YYNGEE. Trimming shortened V by 3 bases and J by 3 bases, and 13 bases separated the two germline ends. CDR3 length: 14 amino acids.

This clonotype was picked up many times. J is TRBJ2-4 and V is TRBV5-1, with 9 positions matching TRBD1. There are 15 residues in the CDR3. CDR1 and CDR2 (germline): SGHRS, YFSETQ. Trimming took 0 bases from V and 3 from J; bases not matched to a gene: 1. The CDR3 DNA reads TGCGCCAGCAGCTTGGGACAGGGGGACAAAAACATTCAGTACTTC. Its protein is CASSLGQGDKNIQYF.

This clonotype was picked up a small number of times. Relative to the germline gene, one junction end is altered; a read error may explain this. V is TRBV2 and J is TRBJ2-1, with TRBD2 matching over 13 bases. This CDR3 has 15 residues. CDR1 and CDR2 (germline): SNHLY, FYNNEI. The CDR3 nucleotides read TGTGGCAGCAGTGAACTAGCGGGAGGGTACAATGAGCAGTTCTTC. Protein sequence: CGSSELAGGYNEQFF.

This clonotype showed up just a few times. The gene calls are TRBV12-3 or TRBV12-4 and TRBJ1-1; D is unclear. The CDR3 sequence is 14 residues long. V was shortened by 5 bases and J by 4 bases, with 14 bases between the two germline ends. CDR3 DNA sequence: TGTGCCAGCAGTCCTGGTTATGAAAGCACTGAAGCTTTCTTT. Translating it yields CASSPGYESTEAFF.

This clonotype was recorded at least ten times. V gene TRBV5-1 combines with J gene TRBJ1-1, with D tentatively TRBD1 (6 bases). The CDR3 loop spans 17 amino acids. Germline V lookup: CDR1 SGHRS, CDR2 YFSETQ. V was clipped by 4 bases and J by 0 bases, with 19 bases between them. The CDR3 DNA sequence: TGCGCCAGCAGCACCCTCGGGTGGGGGGGCGTGAACACTGAAGCTTTCTTT. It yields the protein CASSTLGWGGVNTEAFF.

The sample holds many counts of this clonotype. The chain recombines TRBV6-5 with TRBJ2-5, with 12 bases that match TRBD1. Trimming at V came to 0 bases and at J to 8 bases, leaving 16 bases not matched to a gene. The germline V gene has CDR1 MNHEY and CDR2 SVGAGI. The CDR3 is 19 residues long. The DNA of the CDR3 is TGTGCCAGCAGTTACTCGACGGGTTCCGGGACAGGGGGCAAGCTAACCCAGTACTTC. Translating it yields CASSYSTGSGTGGKLTQYF.

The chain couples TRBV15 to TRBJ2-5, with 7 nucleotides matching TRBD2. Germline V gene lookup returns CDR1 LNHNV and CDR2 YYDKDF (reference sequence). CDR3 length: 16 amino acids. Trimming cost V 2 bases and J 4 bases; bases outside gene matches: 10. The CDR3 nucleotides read TGTGCCACCAGCAGAATAGCGGGCGAGGGTGGAGAGACCCAGTACTTC. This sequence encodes CATSRIAGEGGETQYF.

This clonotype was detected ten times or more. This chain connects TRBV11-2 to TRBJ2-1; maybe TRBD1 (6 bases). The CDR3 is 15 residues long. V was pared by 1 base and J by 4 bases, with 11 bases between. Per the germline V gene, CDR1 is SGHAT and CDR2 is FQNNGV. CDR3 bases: TGTGCCAGCAGCTTAGGAGGGACACGGTACAATGAGCAGTTCTTC. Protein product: CASSLGGTRYNEQFF.

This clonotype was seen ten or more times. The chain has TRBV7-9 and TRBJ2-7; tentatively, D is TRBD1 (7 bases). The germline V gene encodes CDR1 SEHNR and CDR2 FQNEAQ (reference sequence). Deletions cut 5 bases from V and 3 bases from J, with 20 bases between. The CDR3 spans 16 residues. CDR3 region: CASSHDQTGRSYEQYF. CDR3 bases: TGTGCCAGCAGCCACGACCAGACAGGGAGGAGCTACGAGCAGTACTTC.

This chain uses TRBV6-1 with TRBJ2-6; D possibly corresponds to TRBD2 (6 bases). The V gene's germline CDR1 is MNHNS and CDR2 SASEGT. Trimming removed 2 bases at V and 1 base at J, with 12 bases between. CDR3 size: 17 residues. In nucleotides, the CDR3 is TGTGCCAGCAGTGAAACGGTGGCGGGGTCTGGGGCCAACGTCCTGACTTTC. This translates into CASSETVAGSGANVLTF.